Following are 3 T cell receptor beta chains from one sample sequenced in a study of T cell clones after liver transplantation. Clones were read by immunoSEQ multiplex PCR, and TCRdb kept only the in-frame ones, dropping some. The sample has roughly 51,000 clones; approximately 71% are singletons. The specimen comprised CD4+ T cells from blood, sampled about 56 months after liver transplant. Receptors were obtained from a human patient who received a liver transplant. The graft donor may account for some of the T cells.

The chain is built from TRBV10-3 and TRBJ1-4; tentatively, D is TRBD1 (5 bases). CDR1 is ENHRY and CDR2 is SYGVKD in the germline V gene. CDR3 size: 13 residues. V lost 11 bases and J lost 3, with 13 bases in between. Here the CDR3 DNA reads TGTGCCGCCCATGGGGCGTCTAATGAAAAACTGTTTTTT. This translates into CAAHGASNEKLFF.

The chain couples TRBV7-2 to TRBJ2-7; TRBD1 matches at 8 bases. Trimming cost V 2 bases and J 5 bases; bases outside gene matches: 5. CDR1 and CDR2 (germline): SGHTA, FQGNSA. This CDR3 has 14 amino acids. In nucleotides, the CDR3 is TGTGCCAGCAGCTTATTGACAGGGGTCCACGAGCAGTACTTC. It specifies CASSLLTGVHEQYF.

The chain carries TRBV11-2 and TRBJ2-7; tentatively, D is TRBD2 (6 bases). Trimming left V 7 bases short and J 4 bases short, with 14 bases between. CDR1 is SGHAT, CDR2 FQNNGV, per germline. There are 13 residues in the CDR3. CDR3 coding DNA: TGTGCCAGCAACCGGGACGGGAGTTACGAGCAGTACTTC. This encodes CASNRDGSYEQYF.